The next 20 T cell receptor beta chains were all read from a single sample in a study of T cells in women clearing cervical HPV infection. TCRdb's table, derived via immunoSEQ multiplex PCR, lists solely in-frame clones and lacks some. The specimen's table records approximately 15,000 clones. The sample consisted of blood buffy coat. The receptors originated from a woman aged 18 to 75 with a cervical HPV16 infection that either progressed to CIN3+ or cleared (not recorded which).

On this clone itself: The read finishes 3 residues shy of the CDR3 end, and the germline J gene is used to complete it. V is TRBV14 and J is TRBJ2-3; 10 positions match TRBD1. This CDR3 comprises 16 residues. After removal of 0 bases from V and 3 bases from J, the junction contained 3 bases not matched to a gene. The germline gives CDR1 SGHDN, CDR2 FVKESK. CDR3 sequence: CASSQDRDRGTDTQYF. The covered CDR3 bases are TGTGCCAGCAGCCAAGATCGGGACAGGGGAACAGATACG.

Remarks on this clone: The read comes to an end 3 residues before the CDR3 does, leaving the germline J gene to fill in the end. V and J are TRBV19 and TRBJ1-5, with a weak D call TRBD1 (6 bases). Germline values: CDR1 LNHDA, CDR2 SQIVND (reference sequence). Trimming shortened V by 2 bases and J by 2 bases, and 13 bases separated the two germline ends. This CDR3 has 16 amino acids. Partial CDR3 DNA: TGTGCCAGTAGTATACTAGGGGGTGTCGGCAATCAGCCC. This translates into CASSILGGVGNQP. From start to end, the CDR3 is CASSILGGVGNQPQHF.

With regard to this clone: The CDR3 extends 3 residues past the end of the read, so its final part is completed from the germline J gene. The chain couples TRBV7-2 to TRBJ1-2; D is unclear. Germline values: CDR1 SGHTA, CDR2 FQGNSA. The CDR3 runs to 14 residues. The sequenced CDR3 bases are TGTGCCAGCAGCGTAGGTCTAAGCACAGATACC. It is translated as CASSVGLSTDT. The whole CDR3 sequence is CASSVGLSTDTYTF. Looking up the rest from reference TRBV7-2 and TRBJ1-2 gives the full variable domain: GAGVSQSPSNKVTEKGKDVELRCDPISGHTALYWYRQSLGQGLEFLIYFQGNSAPDKSGLPSDRFSAERTGGSVSTLTIQRTQQEDSAVYLCASSVGLSTDTYTFGSGTRLTVV.

About this clone: The DNA ends 3 residues before the CDR3 does, and the rest of the CDR3 is filled in from the germline J gene. This chain links TRBV6-2 or TRBV6-3 with TRBJ1-1, with D perhaps matching TRBD1 (5 bases). Germline assignment: CDR1 MNHEY and CDR2 SVGEGT. The CDR3 totals 13 residues. Between the trimmed V and J ends, which lost 5 bases and 2 bases, there was a span of 9 bases. CDR3 DNA (partial): TGTGCCAGCAGTCTGACAGACAACACTGAA. It codes for CASSLTDNTE. The full CDR3 protein is CASSLTDNTEAFF.

Incomplete CDR3 DNA: TGTGCCAGCAGTAGCCGGGACAGGGGAAACGAG. Its protein is CASSSRDRGNE. The full CDR3 protein is CASSSRDRGNEQYF. The gene calls are TRBV12-3 or TRBV12-4 and TRBJ2-7, with 10 bases aligning to TRBD1. The read gets to within 3 residues of the CDR3 end, and the germline J gene fills in the rest. J was trimmed by 5 bases and V by 5 bases; bases with no gene match: 6. This CDR3 has 14 residues.

To note about this clone: The CDR3 goes on 3 residues after the read ends, and that part is filled in from the germline J gene. V gene TRBV11-2 combines with J gene TRBJ1-6; D gene unclear. Germline CDR1 SGHAT, CDR2 FQNNGV. V shed 5 bases and J shed 5 bases, with 10 bases lying between them. The CDR3 spans 14 residues. The CDR3 protein is CASSPRVNNSPLHF. The covered CDR3 bases are TGTGCCAGCAGCCCCAGAGTGAATAATTCACCC.

With respect to this clone: Coverage ceases 3 residues before the CDR3 finishes, and the germline J gene fills in the end. The chain links TRBV4-2 to TRBJ2-2; the D gene is possibly TRBD1 (7 bases). V gave up 4 bases and J gave up 3 bases, with 18 bases separating them. The CDR3 has 17 residues. In germline, CDR1 is LGHNA, CDR2 YNFKEQ. CDR3 loop: CASSPRQAGGHTGELFF. The sequenced CDR3 bases are TGTGCCAGCAGCCCGAGACAGGCAGGGGGGCACACCGGGGAG.

Details on this clone: The read halts 3 residues ahead of the CDR3 end, with the missing end drawn from the germline J gene. The rearrangement uses TRBV20-1 and TRBJ1-1; 7 bases line up with TRBD1. The CDR3 sequence is 15 residues long. Trimming took 0 bases from V and 2 from J; bases not matched to a gene: 6. Germline assignment: CDR1 DFQATT and CDR2 SNEGSKA (reference sequence). The CDR3 sequence is CSARDWGQFNTEAFF. The sequenced CDR3 bases are TGCAGTGCTAGAGATTGGGGACAGTTTAACACTGAA.

Comments on this clone: The missing CDR3 end, 3 residues past where the read stops, is filled in from the germline J gene. The genes are TRBV20-1 and TRBJ2-7; D is undetermined. CDR1 is DFQATT, CDR2 SNEGSKA, per germline (reference sequence). This CDR3 comprises 13 residues. V lost 3 bases and J lost 4, with 13 bases in between. CDR3: CSARANGAYEQYF. The DNA read from the CDR3 is TGCAGTGCTAGGGCAAATGGAGCGTACGAG.

The CDR3 region is CASRSGTGYGYTF. The sequenced part of the CDR3 DNA is TGTGCCAGCAGGTCGGGGACAGGCTATGGC. The rearrangement joins TRBV28 to TRBJ1-2, with 8 bases lining up with TRBD1. The CDR3 extends 3 residues past the end of the read, so its final part is completed from the germline J gene. The junction had 4 bases not matched to a gene; V was cut back by 6 bases and J by 4 bases. This CDR3 region has 13 residues. The germline V gene has CDR1 MDHEN and CDR2 SYDVKM.

With respect to this clone: The CDR3 end lies 3 residues beyond the end of the read and is filled in from the germline J gene. This rearrangement joins TRBV20-1 to TRBJ2-7; 9 bases are shared with TRBD1. J gave up 2 bases and V 5 bases, and 4 bases lay outside the gene matches. Germline V gene data show CDR1 as DFQATT and CDR2 as SNEGSKA (reference sequence). This CDR3 is built from 13 residues. This CDR3 is CSAPGQGAYEQYF. The CDR3 DNA, read in part, is TGCAGTGCTCCGGGACAGGGAGCCTACGAG.

As for this clone: Read coverage stops 3 residues before the CDR3 terminus; the germline J gene supplies the remainder. The chain couples TRBV7-3 to TRBJ2-3; perhaps D is TRBD1 or TRBD2 (6 bases each). The germline V gene has CDR1 SGHTA and CDR2 FQGTGA. Trimming removed 3 bases from V and 2 bases from J, with 12 bases in between. CDR3 length: 15 amino acids. The part of the CDR3 DNA that was read is TGTGCCAGCAGCTTGGAGGGGACAAACACAGATACG. As protein: CASSLEGTNTDT. The whole CDR3 reads CASSLEGTNTDTQYF.

A remark on this clone: The read halts 3 residues ahead of the CDR3 end, with the missing end drawn from the germline J gene. This rearrangement joins TRBV20-1 to TRBJ1-1, with TRBD1 identical over 8 bases. V gave up 2 bases and J gave up 4 bases; unmatched junction bases: 6. Germline CDR1 is DFQATT and CDR2 is SNEGSKA (reference sequence). The CDR3 covers 14 residues. CDR3 sequence reads: CSARTTGVTTEAFF. The DNA read from the CDR3 is TGCAGTGCTAGAACGACAGGGGTGACCACTGAA.

As regards this clone: The read terminates 3 residues ahead of where the CDR3 ends, so the germline J gene completes it. V usage is TRBV2 and J usage is TRBJ2-1, with 10 bases aligning to TRBD2. V dropped 5 bases and J dropped 4; count of bases not matched to a gene: 5. The CDR3 contains 15 residues. Germline CDR1 reads SNHLY; CDR2 reads FYNNEI. CDR3 region: CASSKRTSGYNEQFF. The part of the CDR3 DNA that was read is TGTGCCAGCAGTAAGCGGACTAGCGGATACAATGAG.

Of note for this clone: The missing CDR3 end, 3 residues past where the read stops, is filled in from the germline J gene. The genes are TRBV19 and TRBJ2-5, with D perhaps TRBD1 (6 bases). V was trimmed by 5 bases and J by 4 bases, leaving 11 bases between them. The CDR3 totals 13 residues. The V gene's germline CDR1 is LNHDA and CDR2 SQIVND (reference sequence). Incomplete CDR3 DNA: TGTGCCAGTAGTCAGGGGAGCGGAGAGACC. It yields the protein CASSQGSGET. The whole CDR3 protein is CASSQGSGETQYF. Looking up the rest from reference TRBV19 and TRBJ2-5 gives the full variable domain: DGGITQSPKYLFRKEGQNVTLSCEQNLNHDAMYWYRQDPGQGLRLIYYSQIVNDFQKGDIAEGYSVSREKKESFPLTVTSAQKNPTAFYLCASSQGSGETQYFGPGTRLLVL.

On this clone itself: The read finishes 3 residues shy of the CDR3 end, and the germline J gene is used to complete it. This chain links TRBV7-2 with TRBJ2-3, with D maybe TRBD1 (5 bases). The CDR3 is 15 amino acids. Per the germline V gene, CDR1 is SGHTA and CDR2 is FQGNSA. The DNA read from the CDR3 is TGTGCCAGCAGCTTAGCGACAGCACGGCAAGAGACG. This sequence encodes CASSLATARQET. The complete CDR3 sequence is CASSLATARQETQYF.

A remark on this clone: The CDR3 end is not reached by the read, which stops 3 residues before it; the germline J gene fills it in. This sequence joins TRBV6-2 or TRBV6-3 and TRBJ2-1; 9 positions match TRBD2. This CDR3 is 16 amino acids long. V trimming: 5 bases; J trimming: 6 bases; junction bases outside the gene matches: 11. Germline lookup yields CDR1 MNHEY and CDR2 SVGEGT. The covered CDR3 bases are TGTGCCAGCAGTCGCGCGGGGGGGCTAATGGGCAATGAG. This sequence encodes CASSRAGGLMGNE. The entire CDR3 protein reads CASSRAGGLMGNEQFF.

With respect to this clone: From the germline J gene comes the end of the CDR3, since the read stops 3 residues before it. The chain is built from TRBV7-2 and TRBJ1-2; perhaps TRBD1 as D (5 bases). Germline loops: CDR1 SGHTA, CDR2 FQGNSA. The CDR3 contains 14 residues. The CDR3 spells CASSPSGRGNDYTF. The part of the CDR3 DNA that was read is TGTGCCAGCAGCCCTAGCGGGAGGGGCAATGAC.

As for this clone: At one end, the junction sequence differs from germline, possibly due to a read error. The CDR3 goes on 3 residues after the read ends, and that part is filled in from the germline J gene. The chain combines TRBV4-2 with TRBJ1-4; TRBD1 is a possible D gene (6 bases). The CDR3 runs 14 residues. Germline lookup yields CDR1 LGHNA and CDR2 YNFKEQ. This CDR3 is CASSQGGPWQKLFF. The sequenced CDR3 bases are TGCGCCAGCAGCCAAGGGGGGCCTTGGCAAAAA.

To note about this clone: The CDR3 end falls 3 residues outside the read, so it is completed with the germline J gene. The chain carries TRBV28 and TRBJ2-7; the D is unclear. The CDR3 length is 13 residues. V shed 5 bases and J shed 2 bases, with 10 bases lying between them. In germline, CDR1 is MDHEN, CDR2 SYDVKM. Partial CDR3 DNA: TGTGCCAGCAGTAACTCCCCCCCCTACGAG. Its translation: CASSNSPPYE. In full, the CDR3 reads CASSNSPPYEQYF.